This entry describes one TCR beta chain. The antigen is not known. The sample comes from a study of OX40 agonist ivuxolimab in advanced cancers. Study-level information: The dose-escalation group included hepatocellular carcinoma, melanoma, renal cell carcinoma and head and neck cancer. Study conclusions and caveats: Antigen targets of the expanded peripheral T cells went undetermined. Normalized expansion of T-cell clones was also low for some nonresponders.

Profiled with immunoSEQ multiplex PCR; TCRdb holds only in-frame clones, not every one. The sample has over 150,000 clones; roughly 94% are singletons. The CDR3 contains 15 residues. The V end was cut by 3 bases, the J end by 6 bases, with 16 bases between. From germline, CDR1 is SGHTS and CDR2 YDEGEE. It was autoimmune disease history or systemic immunosuppression that excluded patients. V is TRBV5-8 and J is TRBJ2-1; either TRBD1 or TRBD2 may supply D (6 bases each). The sample here was CD4+ or CD8+ T cells sorted from blood, taken in a trial of the OX40 agonist ivuxolimab. This TCR was sampled from an adult with an advanced solid tumor such as melanoma, head and neck, liver or kidney cancer. Here the CDR3 reads CASSWTGAGANEQFF. In DNA form, the CDR3 reads TGTGCCAGCAGCTGGACGGGGGCAGGGGCCAATGAGCAGTTCTTC.